This T cell receptor beta chain is from a study of blood T cell repertoires in COVID-19. Study at large: Samples taken during acute and convalescent COVID-19 were collected in the United States, Italy and Spain.

Trimming at V came to 11 bases and at J to 0 bases, leaving 4 bases not matched to a gene. Germline CDR1 is KGHSH and CDR2 is LQKENI. The CDR3 is made up of 14 amino acids. The data were produced by immunoSEQ multiplex PCR, yet TCRdb's version contains in-frame clones alone and is incomplete. The sample includes over 45,000 clones, around four fifths of them seen just once. The sequence derives from a woman aged 55-75 years with acute or convalescent COVID-19. Sequencing was done on a sample of peripheral blood. The V and J genes are TRBV18 and TRBJ1-4; 9 nucleotides agree with TRBD1. Here the CDR3 DNA reads TGTGCCGGAGGGACAGGGTCAACTAATGAAAAACTGTTTTTT. Translated: CAGGTGSTNEKLFF.